Detailed here is one TCR beta chain. Its specificity is unknown. These data originate in a study of cytomegalovirus exposure and HLA in healthy donors. This CDR3 spans 18 amino acids. With 3 bases removed from V and 0 bases from J, the gap between germline ends came to 17 bases. CDR1 and CDR2 from the germline V gene are KGHSH and LQKENI. General study points: The study carried out a later analysis of TCR beta sequences. It associated some 17,000 of them with specific HLA alleles at a false discovery rate of 0.05. TCR beta chains associated with HLA were, in a later analysis, more clonally expanded than equally common others.

The study sampled nominally healthy donors, though unrecorded immune exposures were likely. The PCR employed 60 Vbeta primers together with 13 Jbeta primers. Clones were sequenced by immunoSEQ multiplex PCR, and TCRdb holds only the in-frame ones, with some missing. This listing includes 55,000 to 85,000 clones. This chain uses TRBV18 with TRBJ1-4; tentatively, D is TRBD1 (6 bases). This clonotype originated in a woman aged 30 to 39 in good health and CMV-seronegative. Sequenced: PBMCs. This CDR3 is CASSPIQGTLSTNEKLFF. The CDR3 nucleotides are TGTGCCAGCTCACCGATACAGGGCACCCTCTCAACTAATGAAAAACTGTTTTTT.